The 31 T cell receptor beta chains listed next were all sequenced from one sample in a study of technical replicates of blood from several donors. Generated by immunoSEQ multiplex PCR, the TCRdb table keeps only in-frame clones and is missing some. The table includes under 100,000 clones, 70% to 90% detected once. Sequences were obtained from PBMCs. The receptors were gathered from a human donor in good health. Some clones in this sample may be carry-over from other donors' samples.

The CDR3 protein is CASSPRTPREGNTIYF. For the CDR3, the DNA is TGTGCCAGCTCACCACGGACCCCTCGGGAAGGAAACACCATATATTTT. V and J are TRBV18 and TRBJ1-3; the D is unclear. CDR1 and CDR2 (germline): KGHSH, LQKENI. There are 16 residues in the CDR3. Trimming removed 1 base at V and 4 bases at J, with 14 bases between. The full variable domain, completed using reference TRBV18 and TRBJ1-3, is NAGVMQNPRHLVRRRGQEARLRCSPMKGHSHVYWYRQLPEEGLKFMVYLQKENIIDESGMPKERFSAEFPKEGPSILRIQQVVRGDSAAYFCASSPRTPREGNTIYFGEGSWLTVV.

This clone was seen more than once but under ten times. The V and J genes are TRBV4-1 and TRBJ1-1, with D perhaps TRBD1 (6 bases). The V gene lost 6 bases and the J gene lost 1 base, with 12 bases spanning the gap. Germline assignment: CDR1 MGHRA and CDR2 YSYEKL. The CDR3 contains 14 residues. CDR3 sequence: CASSRRGANTEAFF. The CDR3 DNA is TGCGCCAGCAGTCGACGGGGGGCGAACACTGAAGCTTTCTTT.

The V call is TRBV7-8, the J call TRBJ2-7; a weak D match, TRBD1 (6 bases). The CDR3 is 13 residues long. Germline CDR1 reads SGHVS; CDR2 reads FQNEAQ. Trimming took 3 bases from V and 5 from J, leaving 11 bases between them. The CDR3 here is CASSFTGRDEQYF. CDR3 DNA: TGTGCCAGCAGCTTTACAGGGAGAGACGAGCAGTACTTC.

This rearrangement joins TRBV19 to TRBJ1-1, with a possible D match to TRBD1 (5 bases). There are 15 residues in the CDR3. Trimming shortened V by 3 bases and J by 8 bases, and 19 bases separated the two germline ends. Germline V lookup: CDR1 LNHDA, CDR2 SQIVND (reference sequence). This CDR3 is CASSIGLGGSVEAFF. The CDR3 DNA reads as TGTGCCAGTAGTATTGGCCTTGGGGGGTCCGTCGAAGCTTTCTTT. Full variable domain (remainder filled in from reference TRBV19 and TRBJ1-1): DGGITQSPKYLFRKEGQNVTLSCEQNLNHDAMYWYRQDPGQGLRLIYYSQIVNDFQKGDIAEGYSVSREKKESFPLTVTSAQKNPTAFYLCASSIGLGGSVEAFFGQGTRLTVV.

This clone occurred a few times. The V gene is TRBV19, the J gene TRBJ2-5, with TRBD2 matching 10 bases. V gave up 6 bases and J gave up 5 bases; unmatched junction bases: 3. CDR1 LNHDA and CDR2 SQIVND come from the germline V gene (reference sequence). The CDR3 has 13 amino acids. CDR3 in DNA: TGTGCCAGTAGCAGCGGGGGGGCTGAGACCCAGTACTTC. Residues: CASSSGGAETQYF.

The V call is TRBV7-2, the J call TRBJ2-3, with 8 bases lining up with TRBD2. The CDR3 length is 19 residues. Germline V lookup: CDR1 SGHTA, CDR2 FQGNSA. The junction had 13 bases not matched to a gene; V was cut back by 0 bases and J by 2 bases. The CDR3 loop is CASSLAFVFREGDTDTQYF. CDR3 in DNA: TGTGCCAGCAGCTTAGCTTTTGTTTTTCGGGAGGGCGACACAGATACGCAGTATTTT. Looking up the rest from reference TRBV7-2 and TRBJ2-3 gives the full variable domain: GAGVSQSPSNKVTEKGKDVELRCDPISGHTALYWYRQSLGQGLEFLIYFQGNSAPDKSGLPSDRFSAERTGGSVSTLTIQRTQQEDSAVYLCASSLAFVFREGDTDTQYFGPGTRLTVL.

This clone was counted only a few times. The genes are TRBV2 and TRBJ1-2; tentative D call: TRBD1 (5 bases). V lost 6 bases and J lost 8, with 16 bases in between. The CDR3 covers 13 residues. CDR1 SNHLY and CDR2 FYNNEI come from the germline V gene. The CDR3 reads CASSRDGRGGYTF. The CDR3 DNA reads TGTGCCAGCAGCAGGGATGGAAGGGGAGGCTACACCTTC.

V and J are TRBV15 and TRBJ1-2, with 8 bases matching TRBD1. Losses at the gene ends were 0 bases for V and 4 bases for J; bases not matched to a gene: 4. The germline CDR1 and CDR2 sequences are LNHNV and YYDKDF (reference sequence). CDR3 size: 15 residues. This CDR3 reads CATSRDKTGVYGYTF. DNA for the CDR3: TGTGCCACCAGCAGAGATAAGACAGGGGTCTATGGCTACACCTTC.

V gene TRBV9 combines with J gene TRBJ2-2; 14 bases align to TRBD2. The CDR3 is 17 residues long. Trimming cost V 2 bases and J 6 bases; bases outside gene matches: 6. Germline V gene data show CDR1 as SGDLS and CDR2 as YYNGEE. CDR3 in DNA: TGTGCCAGCAGCGTCTACCCGGGACTAGCGGGAGCCGGGGAGCTGTTTTTT. Residues: CASSVYPGLAGAGELFF.

This clone was detected only once. The V and J genes are TRBV2 and TRBJ1-1; 8 bases are a match to TRBD1. V gave up 6 bases and J gave up 4 bases; unmatched junction bases: 4. The CDR3 covers 13 residues. Germline lookup yields CDR1 SNHLY and CDR2 FYNNEI. DNA for the CDR3: TGTGCCAGCAGGGACAGGGTAGGCACTGAAGCTTTCTTT. It codes for CASRDRVGTEAFF.

With respect to this clone: A junction end diverges from the germline sequence, so it may reflect a read error. The gene calls are TRBV7-9 and TRBJ2-2; 8 bases are shared with TRBD1. Germline V lookup: CDR1 SEHNR, CDR2 FQNEAQ (reference sequence). This CDR3 has 16 amino acids. This CDR3 is CVSRSSETGVVRELFF. The CDR3 DNA follows: TGTGTCAGCAGATCCTCTGAGACAGGGGTTGTAAGGGAGCTGTTTTTT.

The CDR3 nucleotides are TGTGCCAGCAGCTTAGAGGGGGGGAAGACTGAAGCTTTCTTT. Translating it yields CASSLEGGKTEAFF. This chain joins TRBV7-6 and TRBJ1-1; perhaps TRBD1 as D (6 bases). The length of the CDR3 is 14 residues. Trimming pared 1 base from V and 5 bases from J, leaving 11 bases between. CDR1 is SGHVS, CDR2 FNYEAQ, per germline.

The chain has TRBV30 and TRBJ1-2; D unclear. Trimming took 3 bases from V and 5 from J, leaving 13 bases between them. The CDR3 spans 13 residues. From germline, CDR1 is GTSNPN and CDR2 SVGIG (reference sequence). The CDR3 DNA is TGTGCCTGGAGGCGACAATCGGTTTATGGCTACACCTTC. Translating gives CAWRRQSVYGYTF.

The chain is built from TRBV12-5 and TRBJ1-5; perhaps TRBD1 as D (5 bases). The CDR3 contains 18 residues. The V and J ends lost 2 bases and 0 bases respectively, with 17 bases between them. Per the germline V gene, CDR1 is LGHNT and CDR2 is FRNRAP. CDR3 in DNA: TGTGCTAGTGGTTTGTCCTCTGGGGCTAGTGGTAGCAATCAGCCCCAGCATTTT. It codes for CASGLSSGASGSNQPQHF.

J is TRBJ2-1 and V is TRBV10-1; 8 nucleotides line up with TRBD1. The V and J ends lost 6 bases and 5 bases, in that order; junction bases with no gene match: 6. The CDR3 contains 14 residues. Germline CDR1 WNHNN, CDR2 SYGVQD (reference sequence). DNA for the CDR3: TGCGCCAGCAGAACCAGGGGGCGCGACAATGAGCAGTTCTTC. Translation gives CASRTRGRDNEQFF.

This chain uses TRBV27 with TRBJ1-3; D unresolved. Germline V lookup: CDR1 MNHEY, CDR2 SMNVEV (reference sequence). Trimming took 4 bases from V and 7 from J, leaving 5 bases between them. CDR3 size: 11 residues. The CDR3 spells CASSSRNTIYF. The CDR3 nucleotides are TGTGCCAGCAGTTCCCGGAACACCATATATTTT.

Comments on this clone: The same CDR3 is also encoded by other DNA sequences in this sample. This chain uses TRBV7-3 with TRBJ2-3, with a possible D match to TRBD2 (5 bases). The V gene's germline CDR1 is SGHTA and CDR2 FQGTGA. V lost 3 bases, J lost 6 bases, and 10 bases lay in between. The CDR3 runs to 13 residues. The CDR3 reads CASSFGGRDTQYF. CDR3 sequence (DNA): TGTGCCAGCAGCTTTGGAGGTCGCGATACGCAGTATTTT.

The rearrangement links TRBV29-1 to TRBJ1-4; no reliable D call. The CDR3 covers 14 residues. CDR1 SQVTM and CDR2 ANQGSEA come from the germline V gene. With 8 bases removed from V and 7 bases from J, the gap between germline ends came to 20 bases. The DNA for the CDR3 is TGCAGCATCGAACCTTTGGACGGGAGTGAAAAACTGTTTTTT. Residues: CSIEPLDGSEKLFF.

The CDR3 DNA follows: TGTGCCAGCAGCTGGGCAGCCTCGAACACCGGGGAGCTGTTTTTT. Translated: CASSWAASNTGELFF. The chain has TRBV5-4 and TRBJ2-2, with unresolved D. The CDR3 runs 15 residues. From germline, CDR1 is SGHNT and CDR2 YYREEE (reference sequence). V dropped 3 bases and J dropped 0 bases, with 9 bases sitting between them.

The genes are TRBV6-1 and TRBJ1-1; weak D call: TRBD1 (5 bases). V was clipped by 2 bases and J by 5 bases, with 12 bases between them. The CDR3 spans 14 residues. Germline values: CDR1 MNHNS, CDR2 SASEGT. The CDR3 DNA is TGTGCCAGCAGTGAAAGGCAGGGAGGGACTGAAGCTTTCTTT. This translates into CASSERQGGTEAFF.

This clone was seen more than once but under ten times. CDR3 bases: TGTGCCAGCAGTCCTCTGGGCGGGAGCAAATCCTACAATGAGCAGTTCTTC. It is translated as CASSPLGGSKSYNEQFF. This chain links TRBV28 with TRBJ2-1; 7 bases align to TRBD2. Germline CDR1 and CDR2: MDHEN and SYDVKM. V gave up 5 bases and J gave up 1 base; unmatched junction bases: 11. The length of the CDR3 is 17 residues.

The chain joins TRBV6-1 to TRBJ2-4; D is undetermined. V dropped 6 bases and J dropped 6 bases, with 12 bases sitting between them. Per germline, CDR1 MNHNS and CDR2 SASEGT. The CDR3 contains 13 residues. The CDR3: CASSGRSGNIQYF. In DNA form, the CDR3 reads TGTGCCAGCAGCGGCAGATCGGGAAACATTCAGTACTTC.

The genes are TRBV6-6 and TRBJ2-7, with TRBD2 identical over 8 bases. V dropped 8 bases and J dropped 2; count of bases not matched to a gene: 8. This CDR3 has 14 amino acids. The V gene's germline CDR1 is MNHNY and CDR2 SVGAGI (reference sequence). CDR3 loop: CASQLAGFTYEQYF. The CDR3, as DNA: TGTGCCAGCCAATTAGCGGGGTTTACCTACGAGCAGTACTTC.

The chain joins TRBV29-1 to TRBJ2-2; D is perhaps TRBD2 (6 bases). Deletions cut 6 bases from V and 5 bases from J, with 19 bases between. Germline CDR1 is SQVTM and CDR2 is ANQGSEA. The CDR3 extends over 15 amino acids. CDR3 coding DNA: TGCAGCGTACTCGTAGGAGGTAGCGGAACCGGGGAGCTGTTTTTT. This encodes CSVLVGGSGTGELFF.

The chain recombines TRBV2 with TRBJ2-2; 9 positions agree with TRBD2. V shed 6 bases and J 8 bases; nucleotides not matched to a gene: 7. Germline-derived CDR1 and CDR2 are SNHLY and FYNNEI. There are 14 residues in the CDR3. The CDR3 DNA reads TGTGCCAGCAGGGGCGGGGGGGCTCCAGGGGAGCTGTTTTTT. This sequence encodes CASRGGGAPGELFF.

The chain links TRBV5-3 to TRBJ1-1; TRBD1 is a possible D gene (6 bases). TRBV5-3 falls under the ORF class, with uncertain function. V was clipped by 1 base and J by 1 base, with 14 bases between them. This CDR3 region has 16 residues. CDR3 bases: TGTGCCAGAAGCTTGTATTTGGGACATTCGAACACTGAAGCTTTCTTT. It translates to CARSLYLGHSNTEAFF.

CDR3 sequence: CASSLAAGGHTGELFF. The CDR3 nucleotides are TGTGCCAGCAGCTTAGCAGCGGGGGGTCACACCGGGGAGCTGTTTTTT. This chain uses TRBV7-9 with TRBJ2-2, with TRBD2 identical over 9 bases. The germline V gene has CDR1 SEHNR and CDR2 FQNEAQ (reference sequence). J gave up 3 bases and V 0 bases, and 2 bases lay outside the gene matches. There are 16 residues in the CDR3.

The CDR3 DNA is TGTGCCAGCTCAACGGGATGGGAGAACACAGATACGCAGTATTTT. Translation gives CASSTGWENTDTQYF. The chain links TRBV18 to TRBJ2-3; possibly TRBD2 for D (5 bases). Germline-derived CDR1 and CDR2 are KGHSH and LQKENI. The ends were cut back, 5 bases at V and 2 bases at J, with 14 bases in the middle. The CDR3 totals 15 residues.

The chain recombines TRBV10-1 with TRBJ2-1; 7 nucleotides align to TRBD2. This CDR3 region has 16 residues. In germline, CDR1 is WNHNN, CDR2 SYGVQD (reference sequence). The J segment lost 4 bases and the V segment lost 1 base, leaving 7 bases of the junction unmatched. DNA of the CDR3: TGCGCCAGCAGTGAGTGGGGCGGGAGCCCTTACAATGAGCAGTTCTTC. Encoded protein: CASSEWGGSPYNEQFF.

The rearrangement uses TRBV5-1 and TRBJ1-1, with D possibly being TRBD1 (5 bases). V dropped 3 bases and J dropped 0 bases, with 15 bases sitting between them. The CDR3 has 16 amino acids. Germline V gene sequence: CDR1 SGHRS, CDR2 YFSETQ. CDR3 DNA sequence: TGCGCCAGCAGCTGGGGCGGTAGGAGTATGAACACTGAAGCTTTCTTT. Its translation: CASSWGGRSMNTEAFF.

The chain joins TRBV14 to TRBJ2-3, with unresolved D. Germline assignment: CDR1 SGHDN and CDR2 FVKESK. Trimming stripped 1 base from V and 5 bases from J, with 7 bases between. The CDR3 has 13 amino acids. The CDR3 sequence: CASSQGLRDTQYF. The CDR3 nucleotides read TGTGCCAGCAGCCAAGGACTCAGAGATACGCAGTATTTT.